This T cell receptor (beta chain) was sequenced during a study of T cells in Graves' hyperthyroidism and ophthalmopathy. No progression to ophthalmopathy during 18 months of follow-up defined stable disease. Each diagnosis was grounded in clinical symptoms, serum thyroxine and TRAb, thyroid ultrasound, and orbital computed tomography. The investigators amplified TCR beta CDR3 regions from RNA transcripts. HTBI primers were employed in a first-round RT-PCR of the TCR CDR3. TCRdb reprocessed the multiplex PCR reads with MiXCR, giving one entry per CDR3 protein. This table holds around 420,000 distinct CDR3 sequences, around a sixth found once. The CDR3 length is 14 residues. Trimming took 7 bases from V and 5 from J; bases not matched to a gene: 10. Whole-study results and caveats: Most expanded thyroid clonotypes above 0.001 also appeared in blood.

At least ten counts were recorded for this clonotype. Its cognate antigen is unknown. This TCR was recovered from a woman aged 18 to 35 with Graves' hyperthyroidism. Sequencing was carried out using blood. The chain has TRBV12-3 or TRBV12-4 and TRBJ1-1, with 7 bases that match TRBD1. The CDR3 DNA follows: TGTGCCAGCACCTACCGACAGGGTGTAACTGAAGCTTTCTTT. Encoded protein: CASTYRQGVTEAFF.